This T cell receptor (beta chain) comes out of a study of coeliac disease (dated by TCRdb to 2021 to 2024). With regard to the full study: Coeliac patients were classed as newly diagnosed active disease, refractory coeliac disease type I, or disease controlled by a gluten-free diet. The study applied next-generation sequencing of rearranged TRB and TRG CDR3 regions to small intestinal lymphocyte fractions from coeliac and non-coeliac patients. The goal was to describe the TR repertoires of small intestinal T cells in active coeliac disease, in refractory type I coeliac disease, and in coeliac disease treated with a gluten-free diet. A total of about 30 patients took part in the full study: about 22 had serologically confirmed coeliac disease and 8 were controls with non-small intestinal disorders. TRB sequencing succeeded for samples from 27 to 35 subjects, including about two dozen paired bulk unsorted intraepithelial and lamina propria cell samples.

The paper as a whole reports these results and caveats: Active coeliac intraepithelial and lamina propria samples had lower TRB and TRG repertoire clonality than controls, suggesting that diverse T cells were recruited. TRB repertoires were mostly private, with most amino acid sequences found in only one sample, and V-gene usage showed no significant difference between disease groups. Separating intraepithelial cells from lamina propria cells did not give high-purity fractions, so cross-contamination between the two compartments may have occurred. The approach was considered by the authors to be unsuitable for unbiased detection of gliadin-specific T cells, as gliadin-specific T cells are scarce and rarely shared between patients.

Library method: the immunoSEQ multiplex PCR assay. In a multiplexed PCR, the TR loci were amplified; reverse primers were designed against J gene segments, whereas forward primers were designed against V gene segments. The amplified CDR3 regions were sequenced using the Illumina HiSeq System. The study's processing was this. Closely related reads were merged with a nearest-neighbour algorithm so that PCR and sequencing errors were removed and data were collapsed into unique sequences. Each repertoire was summarised by clonality and by T cell density, with T cell density defined as TR molecules per amount of genomic DNA input. CDR3 amino acid sequences present in at least 80% of unsorted samples were defined as public TRs, and these public TRs were then tested for differential abundance between coeliac and control samples. Differences in clonality and density between disease groups were tested by Kruskal-Wallis tests, followed by Dunn post-tests. Drawn from immuneACCESS, this table holds only the in-frame rearrangements with V and J called that TCRdb kept. Clones are partly lost; checked studies trace under half to an unresolved V gene and leave the rest unexplained. V, J and clone size were drawn from that table, and D and trimming were deduced from the DNA. The sample records about 4,200 clones, roughly 70% of which are singletons. The ten most abundant clones make up 11% of the sample.

This clone occurred a few times. Its antigen target is currently unknown. Base qualities are not recorded, but no much larger clone differs from it by a single base. Aliquots of approximately 520,000 cells were frozen in DMSO/FBS in liquid nitrogen, and one aliquot per fraction was used for sequencing. Every one of the 30 study patients had an endoscopy and a small intestinal biopsy. Intraepithelial cells were released from biopsies by stirring for one hour at 37 degrees C in RPMI containing EGTA, MgCl2 and 1% FBS. The Qiagen DNeasy blood extraction kit was used to extract genomic DNA from the frozen unsorted cell fractions. The receptor's source is a woman between 18 and 29 years old with active celiac disease. The sample taken for sequencing was intraepithelial lymphocytes from the gut. The cell subset or site label of this sample denotes: intraepithelial cell (IEC) fraction of small intestinal biopsy.

The DNA sequence reads TGTGCTAGTGGTTTGGTACTGGGGGGAGATTCTAGAGAGCTCGCAGGGAGCAATGAGCAGTTCTTC. The resulting protein is CASGLVLGGDSRELAGSNEQFF. This receptor chain uses TRBV12-5 and TRBJ2-1; a tentative D call is TRBD2 (6 bases match). The germline V gene gives CDR1 as LGHNT and CDR2 as FRNRAP. Inclusive of the bounding cysteine and phenylalanine, the CDR3 is 22 residues long. The kept DNA is CDR3 alone, 66 bases in frame from the first base. The trim is 0 bases for V and 6 bases for J, with a gap of 33 bases between the germline ends.